The 2 T cell receptor beta chains in this list originate from one sample, sequenced in a study of blood T cell repertoires in COVID-19 (dated by TCRdb to 2020 to 2022). The library was produced with the immunoSEQ multiplex PCR assay. TCRdb holds this immuneACCESS table with in-frame rearrangements only. Some clones are missing; in checked studies, unresolved V genes explain under half, and the rest has no known cause. This sample is represented by 350,000 or so clones; 88% of them were singletons. Approximately 1.6% of the sample belongs to the ten largest clones. The sequenced material came from peripheral blood. The source is a woman under 40 with COVID-19, enrolled during active disease.

The chain joins TRBV5-4 to TRBJ2-3; 8 nucleotides align to TRBD1. The CDR3 runs 15 residues. The V segment lost 4 bases and the J segment 3 bases; nucleotides outside the gene matches: 7. Germline V lookup: CDR1 SGHNT, CDR2 YYREEE (reference sequence). The CDR3 DNA is TGTGCCAGCAGCCACGGACAGGGACCTACAGATACGCAGTATTTT. This codes for CASSHGQGPTDTQYF. The full variable domain, with the rest looked up from reference TRBV5-4 and TRBJ2-3, is ETGVTQSPTHLIKTRGQQVTLRCSSQSGHNTVSWYQQALGQGPQFIFQYYREEENGRGNFPPRFSGLQFPNYSSELNVNALELDDSALYLCASSHGQGPTDTQYFGPGTRLTVL.

The chain combines TRBV4-1 with TRBJ1-1, with D unresolved. The CDR3 runs 14 residues. Germline-derived CDR1 and CDR2 are MGHRA and YSYEKL. The V end lost 4 bases, the J end lost 2 bases, and 11 bases lay between the germline ends. The CDR3 DNA reads TGCGCCAGCAGCCCAGACCAGTCAAACACTGAAGCTTTCTTT. It codes for CASSPDQSNTEAFF.